The rows below give T cell receptor beta chains drawn from one sample of a study of beta chain features in type 1 diabetes. Assay: immunoSEQ multiplex PCR; the TCRdb copy retains only in-frame clones and omits some. In the table there are roughly 250,000 clones, around 21% of which are singletons. Sequencing used naive CD4+ T cells from blood. The receptors derive from a woman aged 40 to 50 with type 1 diabetes. The CDR3 runs from the conserved cysteine through the conserved F or W. The D gene is left open where the match is weak. Only some rows state a clone size, as once, few, many or a class for expanded clones.

V gene,J gene,clone size,D gene,CDR3 protein,CDR3 DNA
TRBV19,TRBJ1-1,few,NA,CASSRHPQGLNTEAFF,TGTGCCAGTAGCCGACATCCACAGGGCCTGAACACTGAAGCTTTCTTT
TRBV7-9,TRBJ1-1,NA,NA,CASSMDARDGEAFF,TGTGCCAGCAGCATGGACGCCCGGGATGGTGAAGCTTTCTTT
TRBV29-1,TRBJ1-6,NA,NA,CSVGVGGNDSPLHF,TGCAGCGTCGGGGTGGGCGGCAACGATTCACCCCTCCACTTT
TRBV9,TRBJ2-1,once,NA,CASSPLLLYEQFF,TGTGCCAGCAGCCCCTTATTACTTTATGAGCAGTTCTTC
TRBV7-9,TRBJ1-2,few,NA,CASSLGTGNYGYTF,TGTGCCAGCAGCTTAGGGACGGGAAACTATGGCTACACCTTC
TRBV5-4,TRBJ2-7,few,NA,CASSPPDSYEQYF,TGTGCCAGCAGCCCACCGGACAGCTACGAGCAGTACTTC
TRBV27,TRBJ1-2,NA,NA,CASSLSRPAANYGYTF,TGTGCCAGCAGTTTATCGAGGCCGGCAGCTAACTATGGCTACACCTTC
TRBV2,TRBJ1-5,few,NA,CASTRGNNQPQHF,TGTGCCAGCACACGAGGAAACAATCAGCCCCAGCATTTT
TRBV4-3,TRBJ1-1,NA,NA,CASSLNPPMNTEAFF,TGCGCCAGCAGCCTTAATCCCCCTATGAACACTGAAGCTTTCTTT
TRBV5-1,TRBJ1-4,NA,NA,CASSLSSGGEKLFF,TGCGCCAGCAGCTTATCCTCGGGGGGGGAAAAACTGTTTTTT
TRBV7-3,TRBJ2-1,few,NA,CASSARGGSGNNEQFF,TGTGCCAGCAGCGCCAGGGGTGGTTCGGGAAACAATGAGCAGTTCTTC
TRBV7-2,TRBJ2-7,NA,NA,CASSLVGLEGEQYF,TGTGCCAGCAGCTTAGTAGGGCTAGAGGGCGAGCAGTACTTC
TRBV19,TRBJ1-5,NA,NA,CASSIGAHNQPQHF,TGTGCCAGTAGTATTGGGGCCCACAATCAGCCCCAGCATTTT
TRBV9,TRBJ2-1,NA,NA,CASSVVGAGYNEQFF,TGTGCCAGCAGCGTAGTTGGGGCGGGGTACAATGAGCAGTTCTTC
TRBV11-1,TRBJ1-1,few,NA,CASTKGGMNTEAFF,TGTGCATCTACCAAGGGGGGGATGAACACTGAAGCTTTCTTT
TRBV27,TRBJ1-4,NA,NA,CASSPPTTNEKLFF,TGTGCCAGCAGTCCCCCCACAACTAATGAAAAACTGTTTTTT
TRBV18,TRBJ2-7,NA,TRBD2,CASSPGLAGGEQYF,TGTGCCAGCTCACCGGGACTAGCGGGAGGCGAGCAGTACTTC
TRBV19,TRBJ2-1,NA,TRBD2,CASSTSGRTREQFF,TGTGCCAGTAGTACTAGCGGGAGGACGCGGGAGCAGTTCTTC
TRBV4-1,TRBJ1-2,few,NA,CASRQTGNYGYTF,TGCGCCAGCAGACAAACGGGGAACTATGGCTACACCTTC
TRBV28,TRBJ1-1,NA,TRBD1,CASTPRRGLEAFF,TGTGCCAGCACCCCTCGAAGGGGGCTTGAAGCTTTCTTT
TRBV5-1,TRBJ2-5,NA,NA,CASSLGGYQETQYF,TGCGCCAGCAGCTTGGGAGGCTACCAAGAGACCCAGTACTTC
TRBV6-5,TRBJ2-1,NA,TRBD1,CASSGTIDRGNEQFF,TGTGCCAGCAGTGGAACCATTGACAGGGGGAATGAGCAGTTCTTC
TRBV15,TRBJ2-3,few,TRBD2,CATSRDYYSGGRTDTQYF,TGTGCCACCAGCAGAGATTATTACTCGGGGGGACGCACAGATACGCAGTATTTT
TRBV6-1,TRBJ1-1,few,NA,CASRAAGTEAFF,TGTGCCAGCAGGGCAGCGGGCACTGAAGCTTTCTTT
TRBV2,TRBJ1-5,few,NA,CASRRESNQPQHF,TGTGCCAGCAGGCGGGAAAGCAATCAGCCCCAGCATTTT
TRBV2,TRBJ2-7,few,TRBD1,CASTATGGSYEQYF,TGTGCCAGCACGGCGACAGGGGGCTCCTACGAGCAGTACTTC
TRBV7-3,TRBJ2-5,NA,NA,CAPCRTQETQYF,TGTGCCCCCTGCCGCACACAAGAGACCCAGTACTTC
TRBV4-3,TRBJ1-6,once,NA,CASSQRFDQGSSYNSPLHF,TGCGCCAGCAGCCAACGGTTCGATCAGGGGTCCTCCTATAATTCACCCCTCCACTTT
TRBV7-7,TRBJ2-3,NA,NA,CASSFGPTAGDTQYF,TGTGCTAGCAGCTTTGGACCGACGGCGGGAGATACGCAGTATTTT
TRBV29-1,TRBJ1-1,few,NA,CSGRDAQEAFF,TGCAGCGGGCGGGACGCCCAAGAAGCTTTCTTT